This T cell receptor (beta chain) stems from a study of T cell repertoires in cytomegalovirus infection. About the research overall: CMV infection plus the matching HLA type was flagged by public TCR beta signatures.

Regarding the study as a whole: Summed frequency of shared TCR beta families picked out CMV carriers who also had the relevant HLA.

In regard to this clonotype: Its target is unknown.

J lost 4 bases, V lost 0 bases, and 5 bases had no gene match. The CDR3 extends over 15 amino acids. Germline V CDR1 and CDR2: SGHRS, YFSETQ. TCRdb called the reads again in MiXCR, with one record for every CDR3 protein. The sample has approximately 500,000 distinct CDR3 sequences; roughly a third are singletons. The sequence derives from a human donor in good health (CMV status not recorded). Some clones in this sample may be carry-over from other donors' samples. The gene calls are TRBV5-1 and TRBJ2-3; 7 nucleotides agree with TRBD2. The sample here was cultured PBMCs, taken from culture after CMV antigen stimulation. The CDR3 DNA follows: TGCGCCAGCAGCTTGGGGCTAGCGGTCGCAGATACGCAGTATTTT. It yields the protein CASSLGLAVADTQYF.